A single sample is the source of the 10 T cell receptor beta chains below, sequenced in a study of shared clonotypes between healthy human individuals. Generated by immunoSEQ multiplex PCR, the TCRdb table keeps only in-frame clones and is missing some. The sample includes 1,500,000 or so clones, roughly 96% of them seen just once. The sequenced material came from naive CD4+ T cells sorted from blood. The subset denotes: CD45RA+ positively selected. The receptors stem from a young man in good health.

Concerning this clone itself: The same CDR3 arises from other DNA sequences in this sample as well. This rearrangement joins TRBV5-1 to TRBJ2-5; D is possibly TRBD1 (6 bases). The CDR3 consists of 14 residues. V lost 0 bases to trimming and J lost 2 bases, with 8 bases between them. Germline V gene data show CDR1 as SGHRS and CDR2 as YFSETQ. The CDR3 region has the DNA TGCGCCAGCAGCTTGGTCCAGGGGCAAGAGACCCAGTACTTC. Translated, it gives CASSLVQGQETQYF.

The chain has TRBV10-1 and TRBJ2-1, with unresolved D. The ends were cut back, 5 bases at V and 4 bases at J, with 15 bases in the middle. Germline CDR1 is WNHNN and CDR2 is SYGVQD (reference sequence). The CDR3 loop spans 15 amino acids. DNA of the CDR3: TGCGCCAGCAGTCCCAAGTCGACGGATTACAATGAGCAGTTCTTC. Protein sequence: CASSPKSTDYNEQFF.

The V gene is TRBV5-1, the J gene TRBJ2-5; a weak D match, TRBD2 (6 bases). V dropped 4 bases and J dropped 1 base, with 11 bases sitting between them. The length of the CDR3 is 14 residues. Germline CDR1 SGHRS, CDR2 YFSETQ. The CDR3 nucleotides read TGCGCCAGCAGCCACGGACTAACCCAAGAGACCCAGTACTTC. Its translation: CASSHGLTQETQYF.

The chain's CDR3 is CASSLAFSSLPYEQYF. The CDR3 nucleotides are TGTGCCAGCAGCTTGGCCTTTTCCTCGCTACCCTACGAGCAGTACTTC. The rearrangement uses TRBV5-5 and TRBJ2-7; D is undetermined. The CDR3 covers 16 residues. Germline values: CDR1 SGHKS, CDR2 YYEKEE (reference sequence). V gave up 0 bases and J gave up 2 bases, with 15 bases separating them.

Worth noting for this clone: The same CDR3 arises from other DNA sequences in this sample as well. DNA of the CDR3: TGTGCCAGTAGATCCTACAATGAGCAGTTCTTC. Translation gives CASRSYNEQFF. The chain recombines TRBV19 with TRBJ2-1; no clear D gene. CDR3 length: 11 residues. The V and J ends lost 6 bases and 1 base respectively, with 1 base between them. The germline CDR1 and CDR2 sequences are LNHDA and SQIVND (reference sequence).

Remarks on this clone: Other DNA variants within this sample encode the same CDR3. This sequence joins TRBV5-6 and TRBJ2-7; D remains ambiguous. The CDR3 runs 12 residues. The germline V gene has CDR1 SGHDT and CDR2 YYEEEE. V lost 4 bases to trimming and J lost 4 bases, with 9 bases between them. The CDR3 region is CASSVDGYEQYF. The CDR3 DNA follows: TGTGCCAGCAGCGTAGACGGTTACGAGCAGTACTTC.

The J gene is TRBJ2-7, the V gene TRBV30; 8 nucleotides match TRBD2. This CDR3 comprises 17 residues. Germline V CDR1 and CDR2: GTSNPN, SVGIG (reference sequence). V lost 0 bases and J lost 1; bases outside the gene matches: 11. The CDR3 sequence: CAWSVRFLAGISYEQYF. DNA for the CDR3: TGTGCCTGGAGTGTACGATTTCTAGCGGGTATATCCTACGAGCAGTACTTC.

This chain joins TRBV19 and TRBJ1-1; 8 nucleotides match TRBD1. The CDR3 is 15 residues long. V shed 1 base, J shed 4 bases, and the junction held 5 bases outside the gene matches. Germline CDR1 reads LNHDA; CDR2 reads SQIVND (reference sequence). The CDR3: CASSIGTGPFTEAFF. The CDR3 coding sequence is TGTGCCAGTAGTATAGGGACAGGGCCTTTCACTGAAGCTTTCTTT.

As for this clone: Other nucleotide sequences in the sample specify the same CDR3. The gene calls are TRBV18 and TRBJ2-7; D is possibly TRBD1 or TRBD2 (5 bases each). CDR3 length: 12 residues. With 2 bases removed from V and 5 bases from J, the gap between germline ends came to 7 bases. Germline V gene lookup returns CDR1 KGHSH and CDR2 LQKENI. DNA of the CDR3: TGTGCCAGCTCACCATTGGGGGACGAGCAGTACTTC. Protein product: CASSPLGDEQYF.

The chain carries TRBV18 and TRBJ2-7; perhaps TRBD1 as D (5 bases). The CDR3 has 16 amino acids. Germline V gene sequence: CDR1 KGHSH, CDR2 LQKENI. V was cut by 3 bases and J by 2 bases, with 17 bases left in between. The CDR3 DNA is TGTGCCAGCTCACCGCTAACAGGACCCCTCACCTACGAGCAGTACTTC. It encodes CASSPLTGPLTYEQYF.